This T cell receptor beta chain was observed in a study of molecular identifiers for immune sequencing clone quantification. Background on the study: In replicates, RNA from 20,000 or 100,000 naive CD8 cells was divided five ways and four parts were sequenced.

CDR3 length: 15 amino acids. Trimming stripped 6 bases from V and 1 base from J, with 15 bases between. Germline loops: CDR1 MNHNS, CDR2 SASEGT. A single record per CDR3 protein comes from TCRdb applying MiXCR to the PCR reads. The sample consists of fewer than 350,000 distinct CDR3 sequences, over 20% of them appearing once. Study-level findings and limits: Effector cells had over 97% of their molecules in clones above 20 RNA copies, while naive cells had under 1%.

This clonotype has a count of ten or more. What it recognizes is unknown. The source is a human donor in good health. Some libraries in this study had Jurkat cell RNA spiked in. Sequenced input: naive CD8+ T cells from blood, with Jurkat cell RNA spiked in. Noted subset: FACS-sorted CD8+CD4-CCR7+CD45RA+ naive T cells. The gene calls are TRBV6-1 and TRBJ2-5; tentative D call: TRBD2 (6 bases). The CDR3 bases are TGTGCCAGCAGCCGAGGAGGGACTTTCCAAGAGACCCAGTACTTC. Translation: CASSRGGTFQETQYF.